The 5 T cell receptor beta chains listed next were all sequenced from one sample in a study of blood T cell repertoires in COVID-19. Measured with immunoSEQ multiplex PCR; TCRdb has only the in-frame clones, and not every one. In the table there are 150,000 to 200,000 clones, about 85% of which are singletons. The sample consisted of peripheral blood. The receptors originated from a man younger than 35 with acute or convalescent COVID-19.

The J gene is TRBJ1-1, the V gene TRBV30; no reliable D call. V was clipped by 5 bases and J by 13 bases, with 20 bases between them. This CDR3 is built from 12 residues. CDR1 is GTSNPN and CDR2 is SVGIG in the germline V gene (reference sequence). The CDR3 loop is CAWGRSGPLVFF. The CDR3 DNA reads as TGTGCCTGGGGAAGAAGCGGGCCCTTAGTTTTCTTT.

This sequence joins TRBV19 and TRBJ1-2, with unresolved D. Germline-derived CDR1 and CDR2 are LNHDA and SQIVND (reference sequence). V dropped 3 bases and J dropped 6 bases, with 5 bases sitting between them. The CDR3 length is 11 residues. In DNA, the CDR3 is TGTGCCAGTAGTATCCCTCATGGCTACACCTTC. This gives the protein CASSIPHGYTF. The full variable domain, with the rest looked up from reference TRBV19 and TRBJ1-2, is DGGITQSPKYLFRKEGQNVTLSCEQNLNHDAMYWYRQDPGQGLRLIYYSQIVNDFQKGDIAEGYSVSREKKESFPLTVTSAQKNPTAFYLCASSIPHGYTFGSGTRLTVV.

This clone appeared a single time. V and J are TRBV6-5 and TRBJ1-4, with TRBD1 matching 10 bases. After removal of 5 bases from V and 5 bases from J, the junction contained 5 bases not matched to a gene. The germline V gene has CDR1 MNHEY and CDR2 SVGAGI. The CDR3 spans 15 residues. Here the CDR3 reads CASSRRDRGNEKLFF. CDR3 nucleotides: TGTGCCAGCAGTCGACGGGACAGGGGCAATGAAAAACTGTTTTTT.

Judged by abundance, this clone is medium-sized. V gene TRBV7-2 combines with J gene TRBJ1-6; 8 bases are a match to TRBD1. The J segment lost 9 bases and the V segment lost 4 bases, leaving 8 bases of the junction unmatched. The CDR3 consists of 15 residues. CDR1 is SGHTA, CDR2 FQGNSA, per germline. The DNA of the CDR3 is TGTGCCAGCAGCTCTAGACAGGGGAACGGTTCACCCCTCCACTTT. Protein: CASSSRQGNGSPLHF. Variable domain in full (rest from reference TRBV7-2 and TRBJ1-6): GAGVSQSPSNKVTEKGKDVELRCDPISGHTALYWYRQSLGQGLEFLIYFQGNSAPDKSGLPSDRFSAERTGGSVSTLTIQRTQQEDSAVYLCASSSRQGNGSPLHFGNGTRLTVT.

V gene TRBV28 combines with J gene TRBJ1-3; tentative D call: TRBD1 (5 bases). CDR1 is MDHEN, CDR2 SYDVKM, per germline. Trimming removed 1 base at V and 1 base at J, with 14 bases between. The CDR3 consists of 17 residues. The CDR3 protein is CASSLSLSRVSGNTIYF. The DNA of the CDR3 is TGTGCCAGCAGTTTATCCCTTTCCAGGGTTTCTGGAAACACCATATATTTT. The full variable domain, rest sourced from reference TRBV28 and TRBJ1-3, is DVKVTQSSRYLVKRTGEKVFLECVQDMDHENMFWYRQDPGLGLRLIYFSYDVKMKEKGDIPEGYSVSREKKERFSLILESASTNQTSMYLCASSLSLSRVSGNTIYFGEGSWLTVV.